These 26 T cell receptor beta chains were sequenced from one sample in a study of T cells in Graves' hyperthyroidism and ophthalmopathy. TCR beta CDR3 region amplification was performed from RNA transcripts. First-round RT-PCR targeting the TCR CDR3 was performed with the HTBI primer set. A single record per CDR3 protein comes from TCRdb applying MiXCR to the multiplex PCR reads. The sample has approximately 690,000 distinct CDR3 sequences, more than 14% seen once. The specimen sequenced was blood. These TCRs come from a woman aged 50 to 60 with Graves' ophthalmopathy.

This clonotype occurred a few times. This rearrangement joins TRBV20-1 to TRBJ2-7; 9 positions agree with TRBD2. Per germline, CDR1 DFQATT and CDR2 SNEGSKA (reference sequence). The CDR3 length is 15 residues. V was pared by 0 bases and J by 0 bases, with 3 bases of the junction left unmatched. The CDR3 nucleotides are TGCAGTGCTAGAGATTCTAGCGGGAACTCCTACGAGCAGTACTTC. As protein: CSARDSSGNSYEQYF.

The table lists this clonotype with many counts. The rearrangement links TRBV7-9 to TRBJ1-5; 7 bases fit TRBD1. V trimming: 5 bases; J trimming: 4 bases; junction bases outside the gene matches: 5. CDR3 length: 14 amino acids. The V gene's germline CDR1 is SEHNR and CDR2 FQNEAQ (reference sequence). Written as DNA, the CDR3 is TGTGCCAGCAGCCGGGGACAGCAGAATCAGCCCCAGCATTTT. This codes for CASSRGQQNQPQHF. Combining the CDR3 with reference TRBV7-9 and TRBJ1-5 gives the whole variable domain DTGVSQNPRHKITKRGQNVTFRCDPISEHNRLYWYRQTLGQGPEFLTYFQNEAQLEKSRLLSDRFSAERPKGSFSTLEIQRTEQGDSAMYLCASSRGQQNQPQHFGDGTRLSIL.

This clonotype was seen repeatedly, ten times or more. This rearrangement joins TRBV12-3 or TRBV12-4 to TRBJ2-3; D unclear. CDR3 length: 13 residues. V was trimmed by 2 bases and J by 5 bases, leaving 8 bases between them. CDR3 DNA sequence: TGTGCCAGCAGTTTATTCGACCAAGATACGCAGTATTTT. Amino acids: CASSLFDQDTQYF.

This clonotype has at least ten counts. The chain couples TRBV15 to TRBJ1-1; the match to TRBD1 covers 8 bases. The germline CDR1 and CDR2 sequences are LNHNV and YYDKDF (reference sequence). CDR3 length equals 14 residues. The junction had 4 bases not matched to a gene; V was cut back by 4 bases and J by 3 bases. The CDR3 DNA is TGTGCCACCAGCATCCTGGACAGGGACACTGAAGCTTTCTTT. Protein product: CATSILDRDTEAFF.

This clonotype was seen only a few times. The V gene is TRBV24-1, the J gene TRBJ2-1; 14 nucleotides align to TRBD2. The ends lost 4 bases at V and 9 bases at J; junction bases unmatched: 4. Germline V lookup: CDR1 KGHDR, CDR2 SFDVKD. CDR3 length: 15 residues. The CDR3 DNA sequence: TGTGCCACCAGTGACGGGACTAGCGGGAGATTTGAGCAGTTCTTC. It is translated as CATSDGTSGRFEQFF.

In the case of this clonotype: This may be a read error: a much more frequent sequence differs by one nucleotide. The chain uses TRBV19 and TRBJ1-1; D not resolved. Germline loops: CDR1 LNHDA, CDR2 SQIVND (reference sequence). CDR3 length: 14 residues. The CDR3 is CASSTGRMNTEALF. The CDR3 DNA reads as TGTGCCAGTAGTACAGGACGGATGAACACTGAAGCTTTATTT.

This clonotype was counted a few times. The chain carries TRBV12-3 or TRBV12-4 and TRBJ2-5; 10 bases line up with TRBD2. V gave up 6 bases and J gave up 5 bases; unmatched junction bases: 9. CDR3 length: 15 amino acids. The CDR3 bases are TGTGCCAGCAGGTCCGGGACTAGCGTTATGGAGACCCAGTACTTC. It specifies CASRSGTSVMETQYF.

This clonotype was recorded a few times. V gene TRBV7-9 combines with J gene TRBJ1-4; TRBD1 agrees at 9 bases. CDR1 is SEHNR and CDR2 is FQNEAQ in the germline V gene (reference sequence). The CDR3 runs 14 residues. Trimming removed 5 bases from V and 8 bases from J; junction bases left unmatched: 6. As DNA, the CDR3 is TGTGCCAGCAGCCTACAGGGGGCCGAGGAAAAACTGTTTTTT. Amino acids: CASSLQGAEEKLFF.

At least ten counts were recorded for this clonotype. The J gene is TRBJ2-7, the V gene TRBV6-2 or TRBV6-3; D not certain. Trimming shortened V by 0 bases and J by 0 bases, and 6 bases separated the two germline ends. The length of the CDR3 is 14 residues. Germline CDR1 MNHEY, CDR2 SVGEGT. This chain's CDR3 is CASSYSGYSYEQYF. CDR3 sequence (DNA): TGTGCCAGCAGTTACTCGGGTTACTCCTACGAGCAGTACTTC.

The chain links TRBV9 to TRBJ1-1, with TRBD1 matching 11 bases. The CDR3 runs to 19 residues. V dropped 4 bases and J dropped 3; count of bases not matched to a gene: 17. Germline CDR1 and CDR2: SGDLS and YYNGEE. CDR3 protein: CASSLRAGTGGGPDTEAFF. The CDR3 nucleotides read TGTGCCAGCAGCTTAAGAGCTGGGACAGGGGGGGGCCCAGACACTGAAGCTTTCTTT. The full variable domain, with the rest looked up from reference TRBV9 and TRBJ1-1, is DSGVTQTPKHLITATGQRVTLRCSPRSGDLSVYWYQQSLDQGLQFLIQYYNGEERAKGNILERFSAQQFPDLHSELNLSSLELGDSALYFCASSLRAGTGGGPDTEAFFGQGTRLTVV.

In this sample, this clonotype turned up many times. The V gene is TRBV28, the J gene TRBJ2-1; TRBD2 might be the D (5 bases). With 3 bases removed from V and 4 bases from J, the gap between germline ends came to 10 bases. Germline CDR1 is MDHEN and CDR2 is SYDVKM. The CDR3 loop spans 14 amino acids. This chain's CDR3 is CASSFVSGYNEQFF. The CDR3, as DNA: TGTGCCAGCAGTTTTGTAAGCGGTTACAATGAGCAGTTCTTC.

This rearrangement joins TRBV19 to TRBJ1-2, with D unresolved. V lost 2 bases and J 4 bases, leaving 5 bases between the germline ends. The germline CDR1 and CDR2 sequences are LNHDA and SQIVND (reference sequence). This CDR3 region has 12 residues. CDR3 amino acids: CASSIYGYGYTF. DNA of the CDR3: TGTGCCAGTAGTATATACGGCTATGGCTACACCTTC.

This clonotype was observed many times. This rearrangement joins TRBV30 to TRBJ2-2; D is undetermined. The CDR3 length is 12 residues. V lost 5 bases, J lost 8 bases, and 12 bases lay in between. Germline lookup yields CDR1 GTSNPN and CDR2 SVGIG (reference sequence). The CDR3 here is CAWGRSPGELFF. In nucleotides, the CDR3 is TGTGCCTGGGGACGGTCCCCAGGGGAGCTGTTTTTT.

This chain joins TRBV2 and TRBJ1-1, with D unclear. The germline gives CDR1 SNHLY, CDR2 FYNNEI. V was pared by 6 bases and J by 5 bases, with 16 bases between. This CDR3 comprises 14 residues. CDR3: CASRSFNRGTEAFF. DNA of the CDR3: TGTGCCAGCAGAAGTTTCAATCGGGGTACTGAAGCTTTCTTT.

In this sample, this clonotype turned up many times. V usage is TRBV27 and J usage is TRBJ2-1; TRBD2 might be the D (5 bases). Trimming shortened V by 10 bases and J by 8 bases, and 15 bases separated the two germline ends. The germline CDR1 and CDR2 sequences are MNHEY and SMNVEV (reference sequence). The CDR3 is made up of 12 amino acids. The CDR3 loop is CATGMLLHEQFF. CDR3 in DNA: TGTGCCACCGGGATGCTTCTCCATGAGCAGTTCTTC.

With regard to this clonotype: A junction boundary mismatches the germline segment, possibly from a read error. This chain uses TRBV5-1 with TRBJ1-2; TRBD1 might be the D (6 bases). CDR1 is SGHRS and CDR2 is YFSETQ in the germline V gene. The CDR3 is 17 amino acids. The CDR3 sequence is CASKKTSQGTQNYGYTF. The DNA for the CDR3 is TGTGCCAGCAAGAAGACAAGTCAGGGGACCCAAAACTATGGCTACACCTTC.

This clonotype showed up just a few times. V and J are TRBV6-1 and TRBJ2-1; TRBD2 matches 13 bases. J was trimmed by 5 bases and V by 3 bases; bases with no gene match: 1. The germline V gene encodes CDR1 MNHNS and CDR2 SASEGT. This CDR3 contains 15 residues. The CDR3 nucleotides read TGTGCCAGCAGTGATGGGACTAGCGGGGACAATGAGCAGTTCTTC. Protein sequence: CASSDGTSGDNEQFF.

V and J are TRBV19 and TRBJ2-1, with TRBD2 identical over 10 bases. Germline V gives CDR1 LNHDA, CDR2 SQIVND (reference sequence). The CDR3 contains 16 residues. V was pared by 1 base and J by 5 bases, with 5 bases of the junction left unmatched. For the CDR3, the DNA is TGTGCCAGTAGTATAGTGGCTAGCGGGGGTAACAATGAGCAGTTCTTC. This gives the protein CASSIVASGGNNEQFF.

This clonotype was observed a handful of times. The junction differs from germline at one of its ends, possibly a read error. V gene TRBV20-1 combines with J gene TRBJ1-4, with D maybe TRBD1 (6 bases). The germline CDR1 and CDR2 sequences are DFQATT and SNEGSKA (reference sequence). This CDR3 is built from 13 residues. CDR3 sequence (DNA): TGCAGTGCTACTCTACAGGGATGGGAAAAACTGGTTTTT. Its translation is CSATLQGWEKLVF.

A few counts support this clonotype. The V gene is TRBV24-1, the J gene TRBJ1-5; D is possibly TRBD1 (5 bases). The germline V gene has CDR1 KGHDR and CDR2 SFDVKD. Trimming removed 5 bases from V and 3 bases from J, with 16 bases in between. CDR3 length: 16 residues. CDR3 nucleotides: TGTGCCACCAGTGGCTTAGGGGACGGCCACAATCAGCCCCAGCATTTT. It translates to CATSGLGDGHNQPQHF.

In this sample, this clonotype turned up a few times. The chain combines TRBV5-5 with TRBJ2-4, with 7 bases fitting TRBD1. Trimming took 0 bases from V and 1 from J; bases not matched to a gene: 4. The CDR3 is 16 residues long. In germline, CDR1 is SGHKS, CDR2 YYEKEE (reference sequence). CDR3 nucleotides: TGTGCCAGCAGCTTGGAAACAGGGGAGGCCAAAAACATTCAGTACTTC. This sequence encodes CASSLETGEAKNIQYF.

This rearrangement joins TRBV19 to TRBJ2-5, with no clear D. Trimming left V 8 bases short and J 5 bases short, with 21 bases between. Germline V lookup: CDR1 LNHDA, CDR2 SQIVND (reference sequence). The CDR3 extends over 15 amino acids. The CDR3 bases are TGTGCCAGTCGCCCACGGCTTGGCCGTTGGGAGACCCAGTACTTC. Translated: CASRPRLGRWETQYF.

This CDR3 is CASSIGQGRQETQYF. DNA of the CDR3: TGTGCCAGTAGTATCGGACAGGGGAGACAAGAGACCCAGTACTTC. The chain recombines TRBV19 with TRBJ2-5; 9 bases fit TRBD1. CDR3 length: 15 amino acids. Germline V gene lookup returns CDR1 LNHDA and CDR2 SQIVND (reference sequence). With 3 bases clipped from V and 2 bases from J, the junction kept 4 bases outside the gene matches.

This clonotype was seen more than once but under ten times. This sequence joins TRBV18 and TRBJ2-3; 7 nucleotides align to TRBD2. Germline V gene lookup returns CDR1 KGHSH and CDR2 LQKENI. Germline trimming cut 3 bases from V and 6 bases from J; bases unmatched to any gene: 6. The CDR3 spans 14 residues. DNA of the CDR3: TGTGCCAGCTCACCCGGCGGGAGCGGGGATACGCAGTATTTT. Protein: CASSPGGSGDTQYF.

Only a few counts were recorded for this clonotype. The chain joins TRBV6-2 or TRBV6-3 to TRBJ2-1, with TRBD2 matching 14 bases. Germline V gene sequence: CDR1 MNHEY, CDR2 SVGEGT. V gave up 5 bases and J gave up 7 bases; unmatched junction bases: 7. This CDR3 spans 16 amino acids. The CDR3: CASSRAGTSGRNEQFF. The CDR3, as DNA: TGTGCCAGCAGTCGTGCCGGGACTAGCGGGAGAAATGAGCAGTTCTTC.

The rearrangement uses TRBV6-4 and TRBJ2-1, with TRBD2 matching over 10 bases. Germline values: CDR1 MRHNA, CDR2 SNTAGT. This CDR3 comprises 19 residues. V shed 4 bases, J shed 0 bases, and the junction held 12 bases outside the gene matches. The CDR3 DNA is TGTGCCAGCAGTGTTCTAGCGGGAGTTAGCTTTGGCTCCTACAATGAGCAGTTCTTC. This codes for CASSVLAGVSFGSYNEQFF.